This T cell receptor beta chain was captured in a study of OX40 agonist ivuxolimab in advanced cancers. The repertoire was sequenced with immunoSEQ multiplex PCR; TCRdb's copy has only in-frame clones and lacks some. The sample shows approximately 7,000 clones, 55% to 75% of them seen only once. CDR1 is SGHTA and CDR2 is FQGNSA in the germline V gene. V dropped 2 bases and J dropped 6; count of bases not matched to a gene: 14. The CDR3 is 18 residues long. J is TRBJ1-4 and V is TRBV7-2; 8 bases match TRBD1. The sequence came from an adult with an advanced solid tumor such as melanoma, head and neck, liver or kidney cancer. The sample in question was CD4+ or CD8+ T cells sorted from blood, obtained in a trial of the OX40 agonist ivuxolimab. CDR3 loop: CASSLNGGRGRNDEKLFF. DNA for the CDR3: TGTGCCAGCAGCTTAAATGGTGGCAGGGGGCGTAATGATGAAAAACTGTTTTTT.